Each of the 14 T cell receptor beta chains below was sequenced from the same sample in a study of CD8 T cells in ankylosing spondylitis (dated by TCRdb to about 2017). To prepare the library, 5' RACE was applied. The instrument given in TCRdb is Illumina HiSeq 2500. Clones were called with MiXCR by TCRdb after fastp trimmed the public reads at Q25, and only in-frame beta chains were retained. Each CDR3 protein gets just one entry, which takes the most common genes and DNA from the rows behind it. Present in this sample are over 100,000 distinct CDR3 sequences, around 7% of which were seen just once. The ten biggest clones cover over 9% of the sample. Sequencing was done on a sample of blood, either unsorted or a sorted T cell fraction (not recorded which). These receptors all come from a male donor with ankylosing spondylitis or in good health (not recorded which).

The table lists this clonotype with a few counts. This CDR3 is CASSFARTGTEAFF. The CDR3 region has the DNA TGTGCCAGCAGTTTTGCGAGGACTGGGACTGAAGCTTTCTTT. V gene TRBV12-3 or TRBV12-4 combines with J gene TRBJ1-1; D ambiguous. There are 14 residues in the CDR3. V shed 3 bases and J shed 5 bases, with 13 bases lying between them.

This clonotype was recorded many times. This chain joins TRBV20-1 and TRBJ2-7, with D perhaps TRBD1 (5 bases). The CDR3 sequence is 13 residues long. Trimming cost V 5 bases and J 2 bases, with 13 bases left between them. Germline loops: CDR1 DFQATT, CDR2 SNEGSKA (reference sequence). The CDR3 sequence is CSAHPGRAYEQYF. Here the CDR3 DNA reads TGCAGTGCTCACCCAGGCAGGGCCTACGAGCAGTACTTC.

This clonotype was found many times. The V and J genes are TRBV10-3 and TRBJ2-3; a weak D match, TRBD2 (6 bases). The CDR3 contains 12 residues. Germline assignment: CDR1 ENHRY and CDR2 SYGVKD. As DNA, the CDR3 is TGTGCGAGCCAGCGGGTTGGAGATACGCAGTATTTT. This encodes CASQRVGDTQYF.

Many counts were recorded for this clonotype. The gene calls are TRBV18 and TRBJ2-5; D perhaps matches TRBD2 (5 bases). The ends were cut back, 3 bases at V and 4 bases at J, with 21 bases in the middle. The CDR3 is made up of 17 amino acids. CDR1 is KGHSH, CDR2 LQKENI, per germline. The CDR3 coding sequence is TGTGCCAGCTCACCCACAACTATAGCGAGCGTTCGAGAGACCCAGTACTTC. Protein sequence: CASSPTTIASVRETQYF.

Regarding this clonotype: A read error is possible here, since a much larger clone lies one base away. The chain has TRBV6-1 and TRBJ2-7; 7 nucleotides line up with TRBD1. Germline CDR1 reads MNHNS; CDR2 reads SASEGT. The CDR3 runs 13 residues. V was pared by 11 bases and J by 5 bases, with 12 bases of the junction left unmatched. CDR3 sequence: CACGFGQVDEQYF. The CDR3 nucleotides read TGTGCCTGCGGGTTCGGACAGGTCGACGAGCAGTACTTC.

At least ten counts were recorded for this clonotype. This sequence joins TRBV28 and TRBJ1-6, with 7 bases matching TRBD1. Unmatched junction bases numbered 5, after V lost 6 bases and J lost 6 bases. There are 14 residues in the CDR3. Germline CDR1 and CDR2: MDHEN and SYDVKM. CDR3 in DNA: TGTGCCAGCAGCCGCGACAGGGCTAATTCACCCCTCCACTTT. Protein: CASSRDRANSPLHF. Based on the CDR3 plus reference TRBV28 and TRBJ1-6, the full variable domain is DVKVTQSSRYLVKRTGEKVFLECVQDMDHENMFWYRQDPGLGLRLIYFSYDVKMKEKGDIPEGYSVSREKKERFSLILESASTNQTSMYLCASSRDRANSPLHFGNGTRLTVT.

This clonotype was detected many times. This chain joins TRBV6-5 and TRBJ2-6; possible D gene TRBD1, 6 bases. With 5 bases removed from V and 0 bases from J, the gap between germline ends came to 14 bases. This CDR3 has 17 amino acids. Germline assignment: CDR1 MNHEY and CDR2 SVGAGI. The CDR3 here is CASSLDPQGSGANVLTF. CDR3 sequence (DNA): TGTGCCAGCAGTCTCGATCCACAGGGCTCTGGGGCCAACGTCCTGACTTTC.

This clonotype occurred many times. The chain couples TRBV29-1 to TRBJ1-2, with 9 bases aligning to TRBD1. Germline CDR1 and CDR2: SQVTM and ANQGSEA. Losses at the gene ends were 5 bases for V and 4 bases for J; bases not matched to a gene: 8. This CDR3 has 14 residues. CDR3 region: CSVTITGGAYGYTF. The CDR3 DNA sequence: TGCAGCGTTACCATTACAGGGGGCGCCTATGGCTACACCTTC.

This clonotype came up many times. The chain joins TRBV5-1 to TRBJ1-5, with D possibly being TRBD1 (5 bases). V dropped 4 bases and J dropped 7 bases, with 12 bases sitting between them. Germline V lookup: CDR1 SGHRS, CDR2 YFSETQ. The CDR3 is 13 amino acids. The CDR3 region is CASSPLGDQPQHF. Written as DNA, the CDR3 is TGCGCCAGCAGCCCACTGGGGGACCAGCCCCAGCATTTT.

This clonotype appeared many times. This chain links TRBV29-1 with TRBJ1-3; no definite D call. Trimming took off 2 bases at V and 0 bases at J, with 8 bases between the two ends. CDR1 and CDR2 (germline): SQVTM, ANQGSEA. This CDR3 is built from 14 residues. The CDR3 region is CSVETTDSGNTIYF. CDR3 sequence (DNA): TGCAGCGTTGAAACCACAGACTCTGGAAACACCATATATTTT.

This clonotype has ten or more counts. The CDR3 here is CASSPPGPNIQYF. CDR3 DNA sequence: TGCGCCAGCAGCCCGCCGGGACCTAACATTCAGTACTTC. The chain employs TRBV4-1 and TRBJ2-4; D is possibly TRBD1 or TRBD2 (5 bases each). V shed 4 bases and J shed 7 bases, with 11 bases lying between them. This CDR3 region has 13 residues. The germline V gene has CDR1 MGHRA and CDR2 YSYEKL.

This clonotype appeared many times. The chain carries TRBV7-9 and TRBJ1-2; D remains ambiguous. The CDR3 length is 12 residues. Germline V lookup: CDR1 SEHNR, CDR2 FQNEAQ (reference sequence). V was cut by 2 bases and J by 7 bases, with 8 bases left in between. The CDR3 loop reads CASSLIETGYTF. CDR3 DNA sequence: TGTGCCAGCAGCTTAATTGAGACTGGCTACACCTTC.

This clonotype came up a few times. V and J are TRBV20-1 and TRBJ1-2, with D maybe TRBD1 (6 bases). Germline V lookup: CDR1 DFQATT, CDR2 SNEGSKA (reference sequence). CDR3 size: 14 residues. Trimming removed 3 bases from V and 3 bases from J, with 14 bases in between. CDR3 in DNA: TGCAGTGCTAGTTCCGGGGGCAAGGACTATGGCTACACCTTC. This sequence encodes CSASSGGKDYGYTF.

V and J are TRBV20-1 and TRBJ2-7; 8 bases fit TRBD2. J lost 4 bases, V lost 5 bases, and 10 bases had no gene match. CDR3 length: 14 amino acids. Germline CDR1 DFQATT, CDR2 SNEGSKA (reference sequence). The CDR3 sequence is CSAGIAGRAYEQYF. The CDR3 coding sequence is TGCAGTGCTGGGATCGCCGGGAGGGCTTACGAGCAGTACTTC.